Following are 9 T cell receptor beta chains from one sample sequenced in a study of cytomegalovirus exposure and HLA in healthy donors. Sequencing used immunoSEQ multiplex PCR; TCRdb keeps in-frame clones, though not all of them. The sample lists about 220,000 clones, around four fifths occurring once. Specimen: PBMCs. The source is a woman in her thirties in good health and CMV-seropositive.

The chain has TRBV21-1 and TRBJ2-5; the table names TRBD1, a call not compared with the DNA. TRBV21-1 represents a pseudogene. The CDR3 loop spans 16 amino acids. CDR3 in amino acids: CASSKAPGQGGETQYF. The CDR3 DNA reads TGTGCCAGCAGCAAGGCCCCTGGACAGGGGGGAGAGACCCAGTACTTC.

The rearrangement joins TRBV5-1 to TRBJ1-1, with no clear D. V lost 0 bases and J 3 bases, leaving 9 bases between the germline ends. Germline V gives CDR1 SGHRS, CDR2 YFSETQ. CDR3 size: 14 residues. CDR3 bases: TGCGCCAGCAGCTTGGCTAGGAAAGACACTGAAGCTTTCTTT. Its protein is CASSLARKDTEAFF.

This clone was picked up a small number of times. This rearrangement joins TRBV19 to TRBJ2-2; D unclear. Germline loops: CDR1 LNHDA, CDR2 SQIVND (reference sequence). CDR3 size: 13 residues. Trimming took 1 base from V and 3 from J, leaving 3 bases between them. CDR3 sequence: CASSIGHTGELFF. The CDR3 DNA reads as TGTGCCAGTAGTATAGGGCACACCGGGGAGCTGTTTTTT. The complete variable domain, with remaining parts taken from reference TRBV19 and TRBJ2-2, reads DGGITQSPKYLFRKEGQNVTLSCEQNLNHDAMYWYRQDPGQGLRLIYYSQIVNDFQKGDIAEGYSVSREKKESFPLTVTSAQKNPTAFYLCASSIGHTGELFFGEGSRLTVL.

This clone was seen a few times. V is TRBV7-9 and J is TRBJ1-1, with D hard to call. The V end was cut by 2 bases, the J end by 3 bases, with 4 bases between. The CDR3 spans 12 residues. In germline, CDR1 is SEHNR, CDR2 FQNEAQ (reference sequence). CDR3 DNA: TGTGCCAGCAGCTTAATGGACACTGAAGCTTTCTTT. It is translated as CASSLMDTEAFF.

In DNA, the CDR3 is TGTGCCAGCAGTTCCCCTCGGGGAGGGACGGTAAATGGCTACACCTTC. Protein sequence: CASSSPRGGTVNGYTF. This rearrangement joins TRBV6-5 to TRBJ1-2, with D possibly being TRBD1 (5 bases). The CDR3 consists of 16 residues. Germline lookup yields CDR1 MNHEY and CDR2 SVGAGI. Trimming shortened V by 4 bases and J by 6 bases, and 21 bases separated the two germline ends.

The chain has TRBV10-3 and TRBJ1-5; 8 bases align to TRBD1. The CDR3 has 15 residues. CDR1 is ENHRY and CDR2 is SYGVKD in the germline V gene. Losses at the gene ends were 2 bases for V and 2 bases for J; bases not matched to a gene: 2. In DNA, the CDR3 is TGTGCCATCAGTGAGGGACAGGGACGCAATCAGCCCCAGCATTTT. Translated: CAISEGQGRNQPQHF.

The chain couples TRBV7-6 to TRBJ2-7; 7 bases fit TRBD2. CDR1 SGHVS and CDR2 FNYEAQ come from the germline V gene. The V and J ends lost 5 bases and 1 base, in that order; junction bases with no gene match: 8. The CDR3 contains 15 residues. The CDR3 reads CASSPGGSSSYEQYF. As DNA, the CDR3 is TGTGCCAGCAGCCCCGGCGGGAGCTCATCCTACGAGCAGTACTTC.

In its sample, this clone was seen a few times. The chain has TRBV6-1 and TRBJ2-3, with 10 positions matching TRBD2. Germline V gene sequence: CDR1 MNHNS, CDR2 SASEGT. The CDR3 covers 16 residues. With V trimmed by 2 bases and J by 1 base, 3 bases remained unmatched. Written as DNA, the CDR3 is TGTGCCAGCAGTGAAACAGCGGGAGGGGGCACAGATACGCAGTATTTT. Its protein is CASSETAGGGTDTQYF.

V and J are TRBV7-6 and TRBJ2-5, with D unresolved. Germline CDR1 SGHVS, CDR2 FNYEAQ. CDR3 length: 18 amino acids. V shed 7 bases and J shed 5 bases, with 29 bases lying between them. The CDR3 protein is CASTRLGPEVRFGETQYF. DNA for the CDR3: TGTGCCAGCACCCGGCTTGGGCCAGAGGTTCGGTTTGGGGAGACCCAGTACTTC.